Each of the 14 T cell receptor beta chains below was sequenced from the same sample in a study of shared clonotypes between healthy human individuals. Profiling relied on immunoSEQ multiplex PCR, and the TCRdb table lists in-frame clones only, not all of them. The sample carries about 2.3 million clones, 93% recorded once. Material for sequencing was naive CD4+ T cells from PBMCs. Subset indicated: CD45RA+ positively selected. The receptors originated from a man between 18 and 35 years old in good health. Some clones in this sample may be carry-over from other donors' samples.

This chain joins TRBV6-5 and TRBJ2-5, with D possibly being TRBD1 (5 bases). Trimming removed 4 bases from V and 5 bases from J, with 14 bases in between. The CDR3 is made up of 14 amino acids. Per the germline V gene, CDR1 is MNHEY and CDR2 is SVGAGI. CDR3 amino acids: CASSLLGPEETQYF. The CDR3 bases are TGTGCCAGCAGTTTACTGGGGCCCGAGGAGACCCAGTACTTC.

The genes are TRBV28 and TRBJ1-1, with TRBD1 as a possible D gene (6 bases). Germline CDR1 reads MDHEN; CDR2 reads SYDVKM. The CDR3 consists of 16 residues. V gave up 6 bases and J gave up 2 bases, with 19 bases separating them. CDR3 sequence: CASRLRARGGNTEAFF. The DNA for the CDR3 is TGTGCCAGCAGGCTGAGGGCCAGGGGCGGTAACACTGAAGCTTTCTTT. Variable domain in full (rest from reference TRBV28 and TRBJ1-1): DVKVTQSSRYLVKRTGEKVFLECVQDMDHENMFWYRQDPGLGLRLIYFSYDVKMKEKGDIPEGYSVSREKKERFSLILESASTNQTSMYLCASRLRARGGNTEAFFGQGTRLTVV.

V and J are TRBV28 and TRBJ2-2; D is possibly TRBD1 or TRBD2 (5 bases each). Trimming shortened V by 8 bases and J by 4 bases, and 32 bases separated the two germline ends. Germline V gene lookup returns CDR1 MDHEN and CDR2 SYDVKM. The CDR3 extends over 20 amino acids. The CDR3 region is CASGALWGLGVTRGTGELFF. CDR3 nucleotides: TGTGCCAGCGGTGCTCTTTGGGGGTTAGGAGTTACGAGGGGCACCGGGGAGCTGTTTTTT.

The CDR3: CASSFGAASTDTQYF. CDR3 in DNA: TGTGCCAGCAGCTTCGGAGCTGCTAGCACAGATACGCAGTATTTT. The chain employs TRBV5-4 and TRBJ2-3; D remains unclear. Germline lookup yields CDR1 SGHNT and CDR2 YYREEE (reference sequence). CDR3 length equals 15 residues. V lost 2 bases to trimming and J lost 0 bases, with 10 bases between them. The whole variable domain, filled in from reference TRBV5-4 and TRBJ2-3, reads ETGVTQSPTHLIKTRGQQVTLRCSSQSGHNTVSWYQQALGQGPQFIFQYYREEENGRGNFPPRFSGLQFPNYSSELNVNALELDDSALYLCASSFGAASTDTQYFGPGTRLTVL.

This chain connects TRBV7-9 to TRBJ1-1; TRBD1 matches 8 bases. V lost 5 bases to trimming and J lost 0 bases; unmatched junction nucleotides: 8. This CDR3 spans 16 amino acids. Germline V gene lookup returns CDR1 SEHNR and CDR2 FQNEAQ (reference sequence). CDR3 amino acids: CASSLGQATLNTEAFF. In DNA form, the CDR3 reads TGTGCCAGCAGCCTGGGACAGGCGACCCTGAACACTGAAGCTTTCTTT.

CDR3 DNA sequence: TGTGCCACCAAGAGGGGAGGAACCGGGGAGCTGTTTTTT. Its protein is CATKRGGTGELFF. The J gene is TRBJ2-2, the V gene TRBV15, with D perhaps matching TRBD2 (6 bases). The CDR3 loop spans 13 amino acids. Trimming shortened V by 7 bases and J by 5 bases, and 11 bases separated the two germline ends. The V gene's germline CDR1 is LNHNV and CDR2 YYDKDF (reference sequence).

This chain joins TRBV29-1 and TRBJ1-1, with D maybe TRBD1 (6 bases). The ends were cut back, 4 bases at V and 0 bases at J, with 12 bases in the middle. The CDR3 is 14 amino acids. Germline V gene sequence: CDR1 SQVTM, CDR2 ANQGSEA. The DNA for the CDR3 is TGCAGCGTTGGTCTGCGGACAGTGAACACTGAAGCTTTCTTT. It specifies CSVGLRTVNTEAFF.

A remark on this clone: The sample holds other DNA sequences that translate to the same CDR3. The J gene is TRBJ2-1, the V gene TRBV6-5; D is unclear. Between the trimmed V and J ends, which lost 6 bases and 2 bases, there was a span of 8 bases. Germline CDR1 MNHEY, CDR2 SVGAGI. This CDR3 is built from 13 residues. The DNA for the CDR3 is TGTGCCAGCAGCCCCCCGCCCTACAATGAGCAGTTCTTC. Amino acid sequence: CASSPPPYNEQFF.

About this clone itself: Sequence at one end of the junction differs from germline and may be a read error. The V and J genes are TRBV10-3 and TRBJ2-3; no firm D call. CDR1 and CDR2 from the germline V gene are ENHRY and SYGVKD. The CDR3 loop spans 12 amino acids. The CDR3 DNA is TGTGCCATCACTGAGGGCACAGATACGCAGTATTTT. Protein product: CAITEGTDTQYF.

Worth noting for this clone: This CDR3 is also generated by other DNA sequences in the sample. This rearrangement joins TRBV28 to TRBJ2-1; 7 bases agree with TRBD2. Germline assignment: CDR1 MDHEN and CDR2 SYDVKM. The CDR3 has 12 amino acids. After removal of 3 bases from V and 10 bases from J, the junction contained 3 bases not matched to a gene. CDR3 in DNA: TGTGCCAGCAGTTTGTCTAGCGGAGAGCAGTTCTTC. It specifies CASSLSSGEQFF.

The chain uses TRBV4-1 and TRBJ1-1, with unresolved D. Germline V gene data show CDR1 as MGHRA and CDR2 as YSYEKL. The CDR3 covers 14 residues. The V and J ends lost 6 bases and 3 bases respectively, with 14 bases between them. The CDR3 region is CASSRRTEHTEAFF. CDR3 nucleotide sequence: TGCGCCAGCAGTCGCCGGACGGAACACACTGAAGCTTTCTTT.

CDR3 residues: CASSPPGGRNIQYF. For the CDR3, the DNA is TGTGCCAGCTCACCACCGGGGGGCCGGAACATTCAGTACTTC. The rearrangement uses TRBV18 and TRBJ2-4; D might be TRBD1 or TRBD2, each matching 6 bases. Germline CDR1 is KGHSH and CDR2 is LQKENI. Trimming cost V 0 bases and J 7 bases, with 10 bases left between them. This CDR3 is built from 14 residues.

This chain links TRBV5-1 with TRBJ2-3; D perhaps matches TRBD1 (6 bases). Per the germline V gene, CDR1 is SGHRS and CDR2 is YFSETQ. The CDR3 loop spans 15 amino acids. The V and J ends lost 4 bases and 6 bases respectively, with 18 bases between them. CDR3 sequence: CASSPERGWRDTQYF. CDR3 DNA: TGCGCCAGCAGCCCGGAGAGGGGGTGGCGCGATACGCAGTATTTT.

The chain couples TRBV30 to TRBJ1-1; D is undetermined. The CDR3 has 15 amino acids. CDR1 is GTSNPN and CDR2 is SVGIG in the germline V gene (reference sequence). V was pared by 2 bases and J by 6 bases, with 19 bases between. For the CDR3, the DNA is TGTGCCTGGAGTCCCGTCTCTGCCGGTGGGGCTGAAGCTTTCTTT. This sequence encodes CAWSPVSAGGAEAFF.